The 32 T cell receptor beta chains listed next were all sequenced from one sample in a study of identical twins (dated by TCRdb to the mid-2010s). Library creation used 5' RACE. TCRdb records Illumina HiSeq 2000 as the sequencer. The raw public reads went through TCRdb reprocessing: fastp at Q25, MiXCR clone calling, in-frame beta chains kept. All rows with the same CDR3 protein become a single entry with the most common DNA and genes. Present in this sample are 1.5 million to 2 million distinct CDR3 sequences, roughly 35% of which were seen just once. Of the sample, 0.25% to 0.3% is held by the ten largest clones. The material sequenced was cord blood. These receptors originate from a newborn girl in good health.

A word on this clonotype: One end of the junction fails to match germline, which may point to a read error. The V gene is TRBV12-3 or TRBV12-4, the J gene TRBJ1-5; TRBD1 matches at 8 bases. This CDR3 has 17 amino acids. The CDR3 DNA is TGTGTCAGCAGTGATGGGACAGGTGGGCCTGGCAATCAGCCCCAGCATTTT. Residues: CVSSDGTGGPGNQPQHF.

On this clonotype: A much larger clonotype is one base distant, so this may be a read error. The chain combines TRBV10-3 with TRBJ1-2, with 8 bases fitting TRBD1. CDR3 length equals 13 residues. J gave up 0 bases and V 6 bases, and 0 bases lay outside the gene matches. The germline gives CDR1 ENHRY, CDR2 SYGVKD. DNA for the CDR3: TGTGCCATCAGGACAGGGGCTAACTATGGCTACACCTTC. This translates into CAIRTGANYGYTF.

The sample holds a few counts of this clonotype. This chain joins TRBV6-1 and TRBJ2-3; possible D gene TRBD1, 5 bases. V was trimmed by 10 bases and J by 2 bases, leaving 19 bases between them. The CDR3 covers 15 residues. Germline V gives CDR1 MNHNS, CDR2 SASEGT. This CDR3 is CATKRGLGNTDTQYF. Here the CDR3 DNA reads TGTGCCACCAAAAGGGGTCTAGGGAACACAGATACGCAGTATTTT.

There are many counts of this clonotype. The junction differs from germline at one of its ends, possibly a read error. The genes are TRBV5-1 and TRBJ2-7, with 7 bases fitting TRBD1. The length of the CDR3 is 13 residues. Germline CDR1 reads SGHRS; CDR2 reads YFSETQ. The DNA of the CDR3 is TGTGCCAGCAGTTTACGACAGGGCTACGAGCAGTACTTC. This encodes CASSLRQGYEQYF.

The rearrangement links TRBV11-2 to TRBJ1-2, with D unclear. Trimming stripped 1 base from V and 4 bases from J, with 10 bases between. The CDR3 consists of 14 residues. Germline assignment: CDR1 SGHAT and CDR2 FQNNGV. The CDR3 loop is CASSLAARSYGYTF. The DNA for the CDR3 is TGTGCCAGCAGCTTAGCCGCCAGGTCCTATGGCTACACCTTC.

This chain joins TRBV3-1 and TRBJ2-1; the match to TRBD2 covers 10 bases. Looked up from germline, CDR1 is LGHDT and CDR2 is YNNKEL (reference sequence). The CDR3 runs 16 residues. V lost 5 bases, J lost 2 bases, and 6 bases stayed unmatched. The CDR3 sequence: CASSTRSGGAYNEQFF. The CDR3, as DNA: TGTGCCAGCAGCACCCGAAGCGGGGGGGCCTACAATGAGCAGTTCTTC.

The V call is TRBV29-1, the J call TRBJ2-4; 8 bases line up with TRBD2. J lost 13 bases, V lost 1 base, and 3 bases had no gene match. This CDR3 is 11 amino acids long. Germline V gene lookup returns CDR1 SQVTM and CDR2 ANQGSEA. Here the CDR3 DNA reads TGCAGCGTTGAAGGGGTAGCGGGGCAGTACTTC. It codes for CSVEGVAGQYF.

This clonotype appeared a few times. The V gene is TRBV7-9, the J gene TRBJ2-4; TRBD2 agrees at 7 bases. Unmatched junction bases numbered 9, after V lost 4 bases and J lost 0 bases. CDR3 length equals 17 residues. CDR1 is SEHNR and CDR2 is FQNEAQ in the germline V gene (reference sequence). DNA for the CDR3: TGTGCCAGCAGCTCCCTTCTAGCGGTCCAAGCCAAAAACATTCAGTACTTC. It encodes CASSSLLAVQAKNIQYF.

The rearrangement uses TRBV2 and TRBJ1-2, with TRBD1 identical over 9 bases. This CDR3 is 18 amino acids long. Germline V gene sequence: CDR1 SNHLY, CDR2 FYNNEI. The trim removed 8 bases at V and 2 bases at J, leaving 18 bases unmatched. The CDR3 reads CASSDSRGQGFRNYGYTF. In DNA form, the CDR3 reads TGTGCCAGCTCCGACTCGAGGGGACAGGGTTTTCGGAACTATGGCTACACCTTC.

The rearrangement links TRBV20-1 to TRBJ1-1; D is uncertain. Germline values: CDR1 DFQATT, CDR2 SNEGSKA (reference sequence). This CDR3 comprises 16 residues. Trimming cost V 3 bases and J 0 bases, with 17 bases left between them. CDR3 nucleotide sequence: TGCAGTGCTAGTGGGTTTTTGGTGCTCGTGAACACTGAAGCTTTCTTT. This codes for CSASGFLVLVNTEAFF.

This rearrangement joins TRBV20-1 to TRBJ2-5; 7 bases agree with TRBD2. The J call could be wrong; TRBJ2-7 is a better fit for the DNA end. CDR1 is DFQATT, CDR2 SNEGSKA, per germline (reference sequence). The CDR3 runs to 13 residues. CDR3 protein: CSASGGRLREQYF. DNA for the CDR3: TGCAGTGCCTCGGGGGGTAGGCTACGCGAGCAGTACTTC.

The table lists this clonotype with many counts. The rearrangement joins TRBV6-5 to TRBJ2-5, with TRBD1 matching 8 bases. Per germline, CDR1 MNHEY and CDR2 SVGAGI. V dropped 4 bases and J dropped 2; count of bases not matched to a gene: 3. The CDR3 runs 14 residues. The CDR3 nucleotides read TGTGCCAGCAGTTCGCAGGGGGCGCAAGAGACCCAGTACTTC. As protein: CASSSQGAQETQYF.

The CDR3 protein is CASGSLTGGLFYGYTF. Written as DNA, the CDR3 is TGTGCCAGCGGCTCACTGACAGGGGGCCTTTTCTATGGCTACACCTTC. The V call is TRBV7-9, the J call TRBJ1-2; 10 positions match TRBD1. Germline V gene lookup returns CDR1 SEHNR and CDR2 FQNEAQ (reference sequence). This CDR3 is 16 amino acids long. V trimming: 8 bases; J trimming: 4 bases; junction bases outside the gene matches: 13.

Notes on this clonotype: A much larger clonotype is one base distant, so this may be a read error. This rearrangement joins TRBV5-1 to TRBJ2-5; D is possibly TRBD2 (5 bases). The J call may be wrong; the DNA end is better matched by TRBJ2-7. The CDR3 contains 15 residues. The V gene's germline CDR1 is SGHRS and CDR2 YFSETQ. CDR3 sequence: CASSLESDGDYEQYF. Written as DNA, the CDR3 is TGCGCCAGCAGCTTGGAGTCGGACGGGGACTACGAGCAGTACTTC.

This clonotype occurred a few times. The chain employs TRBV20-1 and TRBJ2-3; TRBD2 is a possible D gene (6 bases). This CDR3 spans 15 amino acids. Germline CDR1 DFQATT, CDR2 SNEGSKA (reference sequence). Trimming took off 6 bases at V and 4 bases at J, with 20 bases between the two ends. The CDR3 sequence is CSAPDYREVADTQYF. The CDR3 bases are TGCAGTGCGCCGGACTACCGAGAGGTCGCAGATACGCAGTATTTT.

The chain has TRBV11-1 and TRBJ1-5; possible D gene TRBD1, 6 bases. CDR1 and CDR2 (germline): SGHAT, FQDESV (reference sequence). V lost 2 bases and J 1 base, leaving 30 bases between the germline ends. The CDR3 has 22 residues. CDR3 bases: TGTGCCAGCAGCTTAAATCAGGTTGGGAATAACAGGGATAAGTTGAGCAATCAGCCCCAGCATTTT. It is translated as CASSLNQVGNNRDKLSNQPQHF.

This clonotype showed up just once. This chain joins TRBV12-3 or TRBV12-4 and TRBJ1-5; TRBD1 matches at 9 bases. This CDR3 is 18 amino acids long. With V trimmed by 6 bases and J by 2 bases, 14 bases remained unmatched. The CDR3 DNA sequence: TGTGCCAGCAGCCCAACGATACGCCGGGACAGGGGCAATCAGCCCCAGCATTTT. It specifies CASSPTIRRDRGNQPQHF.

The chain is built from TRBV14 and TRBJ2-3, with TRBD2 matching 8 bases. V lost 3 bases, J lost 4 bases, and 21 bases stayed unmatched. CDR3 length equals 20 residues. The germline V gene encodes CDR1 SGHDN and CDR2 FVKESK. The CDR3 nucleotides read TGTGCCAGCAGCCATCGACCTCCGGGACTAGTGGGAGGCTTCCCAGATACGCAGTATTTT. Its translation is CASSHRPPGLVGGFPDTQYF. The complete variable domain, with remaining parts taken from reference TRBV14 and TRBJ2-3, reads EAGVTQFPSHSVIEKGQTVTLRCDPISGHDNLYWYRRVMGKEIKFLLHFVKESKQDESGMPNNRFLAERTGGTYSTLKVQPAELEDSGVYFCASSHRPPGLVGGFPDTQYFGPGTRLTVL.

The DNA for the CDR3 is TGTGCCAGCAGTGGACGGCCTAGCGGATCCTACAATGAGCAGTACTTC. This gives the protein CASSGRPSGSYNEQYF. The chain links TRBV6-1 to TRBJ2-5, with 7 positions matching TRBD2. The CDR3 has 16 residues. The germline CDR1 and CDR2 sequences are MNHNS and SASEGT. The V segment lost 4 bases and the J segment 11 bases; nucleotides outside the gene matches: 19.

This clonotype was counted between two and nine times. The chain couples TRBV4-2 to TRBJ2-1; possibly TRBD1 or TRBD2 for D (6 bases each). The V gene's germline CDR1 is LGHNA and CDR2 YNFKEQ. The V end lost 1 base, the J end lost 0 bases, and 10 bases lay between the germline ends. The CDR3 contains 16 residues. The CDR3 DNA sequence: TGTGCCAGCAGCCAAGTAGGGGGGCTCTCCTACAATGAGCAGTTCTTC. This codes for CASSQVGGLSYNEQFF.

This sequence joins TRBV7-2 and TRBJ2-4; the D gene is possibly TRBD2 (6 bases). Germline V lookup: CDR1 SGHTA, CDR2 FQGNSA. CDR3 size: 16 residues. V lost 4 bases, J lost 0 bases, and 13 bases lay in between. The CDR3 sequence is CASSSGVAVAKNIQYF. CDR3 coding DNA: TGTGCCAGCAGCTCCGGGGTAGCGGTAGCCAAAAACATTCAGTACTTC. Full variable domain (outside the CDR3, taken from reference TRBV7-2 and TRBJ2-4): GAGVSQSPSNKVTEKGKDVELRCDPISGHTALYWYRQSLGQGLEFLIYFQGNSAPDKSGLPSDRFSAERTGGSVSTLTIQRTQQEDSAVYLCASSSGVAVAKNIQYFGAGTRLSVL.

This clonotype was detected ten times or more. This chain links TRBV12-3 or TRBV12-4 with TRBJ1-1; D unresolved. V gave up 3 bases and J gave up 0 bases, with 8 bases separating them. The CDR3 sequence is 14 residues long. For the CDR3, the DNA is TGTGCCAGCAGTTTCAGCGGGGTGAACACTGAAGCTTTCTTT. Translated: CASSFSGVNTEAFF.

This clonotype was counted a few times. V is TRBV24-1 and J is TRBJ1-2; no reliable D call. The CDR3 is 14 residues long. Germline V gene lookup returns CDR1 KGHDR and CDR2 SFDVKD. Trimming shortened V by 5 bases and J by 4 bases, and 13 bases separated the two germline ends. CDR3 DNA sequence: TGTGCCACCAGTGCCCTACCCCCTATCTATGGCTACACCTTC. Its protein product is CATSALPPIYGYTF.

The chain links TRBV10-1 to TRBJ2-7; D assignment may be TRBD1 or TRBD2 (5 bases each). V was clipped by 5 bases and J by 2 bases, with 16 bases between them. Germline CDR1 reads WNHNN; CDR2 reads SYGVQD (reference sequence). This CDR3 spans 15 amino acids. CDR3 sequence reads: CASSSLGTDPYEQYF. Here the CDR3 DNA reads TGCGCCAGCAGTTCCTTGGGGACGGACCCCTACGAGCAGTACTTC.

This clonotype was found many times. Its ends do not fully match the called genes, so a read error is possible. The chain links TRBV5-1 to TRBJ1-1, with 7 bases fitting TRBD1. This CDR3 is built from 14 residues. Germline V lookup: CDR1 SGHRS, CDR2 YFSETQ. CDR3 in DNA: TGTGCCAGCAGCTCGGGACAGCTGAACACTGAAGCTTTCTTT. Residues: CASSSGQLNTEAFF.

The gene calls are TRBV12-3 or TRBV12-4 and TRBJ2-1; D might be TRBD2 (5 bases). V lost 10 bases, J lost 1 base, and 20 bases lay in between. The CDR3 is 16 residues long. The CDR3 DNA is TGTGCCACCGAACCCGAGCGGACGTTATCCTACAATGAGCAGTTCTTC. Amino acid sequence: CATEPERTLSYNEQFF.

V and J are TRBV20-1 and TRBJ2-1; 7 nucleotides line up with TRBD2. Unmatched junction bases numbered 6, after V lost 0 bases and J lost 4 bases. From germline, CDR1 is DFQATT and CDR2 SNEGSKA (reference sequence). The CDR3 consists of 15 residues. CDR3 amino acids: CSARDPGRHYNEQFF. For the CDR3, the DNA is TGCAGTGCTAGAGATCCCGGGAGGCATTACAATGAGCAGTTCTTC.

In this sample, this clonotype turned up a few times. In DNA, the CDR3 is TGCAGTGCTAGCCCCTATATGCACACAGATACGCAGTATTTT. It codes for CSASPYMHTDTQYF. The chain is built from TRBV20-1 and TRBJ2-3; D remains unclear. Per germline, CDR1 DFQATT and CDR2 SNEGSKA (reference sequence). CDR3 size: 14 residues. The V end was cut by 3 bases, the J end by 2 bases, with 12 bases between.

This clonotype has a handful of counts. This rearrangement joins TRBV7-2 to TRBJ2-7; D remains unclear. From germline, CDR1 is SGHTA and CDR2 FQGNSA. This CDR3 comprises 15 residues. The V end was cut by 4 bases, the J end by 2 bases, with 15 bases between. CDR3 nucleotides: TGTGCCAGCAGCTCCAACGACGGCTTCACCTACGAGCAGTACTTC. This encodes CASSSNDGFTYEQYF.

The chain combines TRBV29-1 with TRBJ2-7; no reliable D call. This CDR3 spans 14 amino acids. V lost 7 bases to trimming and J lost 1 base, with 17 bases between them. The germline V gene has CDR1 SQVTM and CDR2 ANQGSEA. CDR3 protein: CSAVSKGLSYEQYF. CDR3 bases: TGCAGCGCTGTATCTAAAGGGTTATCCTACGAGCAGTACTTC.

The rearrangement uses TRBV12-3 or TRBV12-4 and TRBJ2-1, with 7 bases identical to TRBD2. This CDR3 contains 13 residues. Unmatched junction bases numbered 2, after V lost 3 bases and J lost 6 bases. CDR3 in amino acids: CASSFASGNEQFF. The CDR3 DNA sequence: TGTGCCAGCAGTTTCGCTAGCGGCAATGAGCAGTTCTTC.

J is TRBJ2-2 and V is TRBV12-3 or TRBV12-4; 8 bases map to TRBD1. Germline trimming cut 2 bases from V and 5 bases from J; bases unmatched to any gene: 13. This CDR3 region has 18 residues. CDR3 DNA: TGTGCCAGCAGTTTATCGAAGATGAACAGGGGGTGGACCGGGGAGCTGTTTTTT. It translates to CASSLSKMNRGWTGELFF.